This paragraph reports one TCR beta chain. As handled by the study authors: By means of reference gene primer amplification, nucleated cell counts were estimated. TCRdb's copy holds only in-frame clones and misses some; the assay was immunoSEQ multiplex PCR. That table furnishes V, J and clone size, whereas the DNA furnished D and trimming. The table includes 80,000 to 130,000 clones, about 89% detected once. The sample belongs to a study of blood T cell repertoires in COVID-19. Sequenced input: peripheral blood. This receptor was taken from a man between 60 and 75 years old with acute or convalescent COVID-19.

CDR3 coding DNA: TGTGCCAGCAGTGTCGACAGGGTCGCAGATACGCAGTATTTT. Translation: CASSVDRVADTQYF. The chain combines TRBV28 with TRBJ2-3; 7 bases are shared with TRBD1. V shed 5 bases and J 4 bases; nucleotides not matched to a gene: 6. The CDR3 is 14 amino acids. Germline V gives CDR1 MDHEN, CDR2 SYDVKM.